The clone carrying this T cell receptor beta chain counts as medium-sized (0.01 to 0.1%). This sample is drawn from a study of graft-versus-host responses after intestinal transplantation. The authors seeded 200,000 CFSE-labeled responder cells together with 200,000 irradiated stimulator cells tagged with violet dye. The CDR3 is 13 amino acids. Per the germline V gene, CDR1 is MNHEY and CDR2 is SMNVEV (reference sequence). Trimming removed 3 bases at V and 0 bases at J, with 5 bases between. Data came from immunoSEQ multiplex PCR; TCRdb stores just in-frame clones and leaves some out. This sample has approximately 9,000 clones; 30% occur once, and the top ten carry more than 3%.

This chain links TRBV27 with TRBJ1-1; D call uncertain. This receptor was taken from a human patient who received an intestinal transplant. Material: alloreactive CD4+ T cells from a mixed lymphocyte reaction culture, obtained before intestinal transplant. The subset here: CFSE-low proliferating T cells sorted from approximately 6-day pre-transplant mixed lymphocyte reaction (GvH or HvG direction). The CDR3 bases are TGTGCCAGCAGTTTGTCGGTGAACACTGAAGCTTTCTTT. Translated: CASSLSVNTEAFF.